A single sample is the source of the 16 T cell receptor beta chains below, sequenced in a study of blood T cell repertoires in COVID-19 (dated by TCRdb to the early 2020s). Preparation of the library involved the immunoSEQ multiplex PCR assay. This immuneACCESS table, as held by TCRdb, lists in-frame sequences with V and J called but not all clones. Of the missing ones, under half trace to an unresolved V gene in checked studies; the others have no known cause. Counted in this sample were approximately 470,000 clones; roughly 85% of them appeared once. About 3% of the sample rests with the top ten. Specimen: peripheral blood. Receptors originate from a human donor in a cohort sampled during active COVID-19.

The chain recombines TRBV19 with TRBJ1-2; 9 nucleotides match TRBD1. The CDR3 is 17 amino acids. The V and J ends lost 5 bases and 1 base, in that order; junction bases with no gene match: 11. Germline assignment: CDR1 LNHDA and CDR2 SQIVND (reference sequence). The CDR3 DNA follows: TGTGCCAGTAGTCTTCAATCCGGGACAGGGATTAACTATGGCTACACCTTC. It specifies CASSLQSGTGINYGYTF. The variable domain in full, with the rest retrieved from reference TRBV19 and TRBJ1-2, is DGGITQSPKYLFRKEGQNVTLSCEQNLNHDAMYWYRQDPGQGLRLIYYSQIVNDFQKGDIAEGYSVSREKKESFPLTVTSAQKNPTAFYLCASSLQSGTGINYGYTFGSGTRLTVV.

This chain connects TRBV7-9 to TRBJ2-7; 12 bases map to TRBD2. CDR1 is SEHNR and CDR2 is FQNEAQ in the germline V gene (reference sequence). The CDR3 is made up of 15 amino acids. The V segment lost 5 bases and the J segment 5 bases; nucleotides outside the gene matches: 7. The CDR3 DNA sequence: TGTGCCAGCAGCCAGAGGACTAGCGGGATTAACGAGCAGTACTTC. Its protein is CASSQRTSGINEQYF.

The chain uses TRBV6-5 and TRBJ2-7; D may be TRBD2 (5 bases). The germline CDR1 and CDR2 sequences are MNHEY and SVGAGI. The V and J ends lost 8 bases and 8 bases respectively, with 16 bases between them. This CDR3 contains 12 residues. CDR3 coding DNA: TGTGCCAGCCAAACCGACGGGGTACAGCAGTACTTC. Translated: CASQTDGVQQYF.

The chain couples TRBV18 to TRBJ2-2; tentative D call: TRBD2 (6 bases). The germline V gene has CDR1 KGHSH and CDR2 LQKENI. This CDR3 region has 15 residues. V was cut by 1 base and J by 5 bases, with 11 bases left in between. This chain's CDR3 is CASSPRQGGTGELFF. For the CDR3, the DNA is TGTGCCAGCTCACCACGGCAGGGAGGAACCGGGGAGCTGTTTTTT.

The V and J genes are TRBV5-1 and TRBJ2-2; TRBD1 agrees at 9 bases. Germline CDR1 reads SGHRS; CDR2 reads YFSETQ. The CDR3 sequence is 15 residues long. Losses at the gene ends were 5 bases for V and 3 bases for J; bases not matched to a gene: 5. The CDR3 protein is CASRPWTGDTGELFF. The CDR3 DNA sequence: TGCGCCAGCAGACCATGGACAGGGGACACCGGGGAGCTGTTTTTT. Using reference TRBV5-1 and TRBJ2-2 for the parts outside the CDR3, the full variable domain is KAGVTQTPRYLIKTRGQQVTLSCSPISGHRSVSWYQQTPGQGLQFLFEYFSETQRNKGNFPGRFSGRQFSNSRSEMNVSTLELGDSALYLCASRPWTGDTGELFFGEGSRLTVL.

The rearrangement uses TRBV28 and TRBJ2-7; 7 nucleotides line up with TRBD2. The CDR3 spans 15 residues. The germline gives CDR1 MDHEN, CDR2 SYDVKM. The trim removed 5 bases at V and 1 base at J, leaving 8 bases unmatched. The CDR3 DNA follows: TGTGCCAGCAGTCCTACTGGGAGGGCTTCCTACGAGCAGTACTTC. It translates to CASSPTGRASYEQYF.

This clone was observed a few times. The DNA for the CDR3 is TGTGCCAGCAGTTACTCGTCCCAGAATAATTCACCCCTCCACTTT. Residues: CASSYSSQNNSPLHF. This chain joins TRBV6-5 and TRBJ1-6; D is ambiguous. The CDR3 length is 15 residues. Germline values: CDR1 MNHEY, CDR2 SVGAGI. V shed 0 bases and J shed 5 bases, with 8 bases lying between them.

In nucleotides, the CDR3 is TGTGCCAGCAGCTTGCTAAGCACAGATACGCAGTATTTT. It specifies CASSLLSTDTQYF. The chain is built from TRBV5-6 and TRBJ2-3; no firm D call. CDR3 length: 13 amino acids. The V and J ends lost 1 base and 0 bases respectively, with 3 bases between them. CDR1 is SGHDT and CDR2 is YYEEEE in the germline V gene.

This clone is a singleton in its sample. The V gene is TRBV7-2, the J gene TRBJ2-7; D uncertain. V was shortened by 5 bases and J by 1 base, with 15 bases between the two germline ends. The CDR3 is made up of 15 amino acids. Germline values: CDR1 SGHTA, CDR2 FQGNSA. In DNA, the CDR3 is TGTGCCAGCAGCCCCGGGTCGGCGCCGTCCTACGAGCAGTACTTC. Protein product: CASSPGSAPSYEQYF.

The chain combines TRBV27 with TRBJ1-2, with D possibly being TRBD1 (5 bases). Trimming cost V 2 bases and J 3 bases, with 10 bases left between them. Germline lookup yields CDR1 MNHEY and CDR2 SMNVEV (reference sequence). The CDR3 sequence is 14 residues long. CDR3 protein: CASSLRQLDYGYTF. In DNA form, the CDR3 reads TGTGCCAGCAGTTTAAGACAGTTGGACTATGGCTACACCTTC.

The V and J genes are TRBV5-8 and TRBJ1-1; possibly TRBD1 for D (6 bases). There are 12 residues in the CDR3. The V end lost 3 bases, the J end lost 10 bases, and 13 bases lay between the germline ends. The germline gives CDR1 SGHTS, CDR2 YDEGEE. DNA of the CDR3: TGTGCCAGCAGCTCCCAGGGGTGGAGAGCTTTCTTT. Translated: CASSSQGWRAFF.

The V and J genes are TRBV7-2 and TRBJ2-1; D is possibly TRBD2 (6 bases). Germline CDR1 is SGHTA and CDR2 is FQGNSA. V was cut by 5 bases and J by 5 bases, with 13 bases left in between. CDR3 length equals 14 residues. The CDR3 coding sequence is TGTGCCAGCAGCCAGCAGATAGCGGACAATGAGCAGTTCTTC. This codes for CASSQQIADNEQFF.

The chain employs TRBV28 and TRBJ2-7; TRBD1 matches 7 bases. CDR1 and CDR2 from the germline V gene are MDHEN and SYDVKM. V lost 5 bases to trimming and J lost 4 bases; unmatched junction nucleotides: 11. The CDR3 length is 15 residues. DNA of the CDR3: TGTGCCAGCAGTCTCACAGGGGCCCTAAGGTACGAGCAGTACTTC. Amino acids: CASSLTGALRYEQYF.

The chain is built from TRBV28 and TRBJ1-6, with TRBD1 matching 7 bases. The CDR3 is 17 amino acids. With 3 bases clipped from V and 4 bases from J, the junction kept 9 bases outside the gene matches. Germline CDR1 MDHEN, CDR2 SYDVKM. DNA of the CDR3: TGTGCCAGCAGTTTCTCCGGGACAGTACTATATAATTCACCCCTCCACTTT. This gives the protein CASSFSGTVLYNSPLHF.

The CDR3 spells CASSLGQADEQFF. The CDR3 bases are TGTGCCAGCAGCTTAGGGCAGGCAGATGAGCAGTTCTTC. The J gene is TRBJ2-1, the V gene TRBV11-1; D unclear. The CDR3 runs to 13 residues. Germline CDR1 is SGHAT and CDR2 is FQDESV (reference sequence). V lost 1 base and J 8 bases, leaving 9 bases between the germline ends.

This rearrangement joins TRBV3-1 (or the pseudogene TRBV3-2) to TRBJ2-1; 8 positions agree with TRBD2. The ends lost 1 base at V and 4 bases at J; junction bases unmatched: 0. Germline assignment: CDR1 LGHDT and CDR2 YNNKEL (reference sequence). CDR3 size: 14 residues. The CDR3 DNA reads TGTGCCAGCAGCCAAGGCGGGAGGTACAATGAGCAGTTCTTC. Its protein product is CASSQGGRYNEQFF.